This entry lists 15 T cell receptor beta chains sequenced from one sample in a study of T-cell memory formation after mild COVID-19. MiXCR, applied by TCRdb to the 5' RACE reads, yields one record per CDR3 protein. The sample records about 110,000 distinct CDR3 sequences, roughly a sixth being singletons. The sample consisted of PBMCs or a T cell subset sorted from them (not recorded which). All receptors derive from a man in his late teens or twenties who had mild COVID-19 (a few samples of this study predate the infection). Cell type and time point are not known.

In its sample, this clonotype was seen a few times. The rearrangement links TRBV24-1 to TRBJ2-5; D is unresolved. This CDR3 is built from 15 residues. Trimming removed 4 bases from V and 0 bases from J, with 11 bases in between. The germline CDR1 and CDR2 sequences are KGHDR and SFDVKD. CDR3 DNA: TGTGCCACCAGTGACTCGACTGAGTACCAAGAGACCCAGTACTTC. Translation gives CATSDSTEYQETQYF.

The chain couples TRBV19 to TRBJ2-5; no clear D. The V end lost 3 bases, the J end lost 1 base, and 6 bases lay between the germline ends. CDR1 is LNHDA and CDR2 is SQIVND in the germline V gene (reference sequence). The CDR3 extends over 13 amino acids. DNA of the CDR3: TGTGCCAGTAGTATGAGAGGCCAAGAGACCCAGTACTTC. This sequence encodes CASSMRGQETQYF.

The chain has TRBV4-1 and TRBJ1-4; D is unresolved. V lost 0 bases, J lost 7 bases, and 15 bases lay in between. The germline V gene encodes CDR1 MGHRA and CDR2 YSYEKL. The CDR3 extends over 16 amino acids. CDR3 region: CASSQEPGALVEKLFF. CDR3 nucleotide sequence: TGCGCCAGCAGCCAAGAACCGGGAGCACTGGTTGAAAAACTGTTTTTT.

The chain links TRBV21-1 to TRBJ2-1; the D segment call TRBD2 is taken from the table without a DNA check. TRBV21-1 is shown as a pseudogene. The CDR3 spans 16 residues. CDR3 loop: CASSSRPSSAWNEQFF. The CDR3 DNA is TGTGCCAGCAGCTCCCGTCCGAGTAGCGCTTGGAATGAGCAGTTCTTC.

The V call is TRBV7-2, the J call TRBJ1-2, with 7 positions matching TRBD1. The germline gives CDR1 SGHTA, CDR2 FQGNSA. This CDR3 contains 14 residues. V lost 5 bases, J lost 5 bases, and 8 bases stayed unmatched. DNA of the CDR3: TGTGCCAGCAGCCCTGAGACAGGGATTTATGGCTACACCTTC. Its translation: CASSPETGIYGYTF.

The chain couples TRBV5-1 to TRBJ2-3; tentatively, D is TRBD1 (5 bases). The V gene's germline CDR1 is SGHRS and CDR2 YFSETQ. The CDR3 length is 16 residues. Trimming removed 1 base from V and 1 base from J, with 13 bases in between. CDR3 protein: CASSLYGGAGTDTQYF. The CDR3 DNA reads TGCGCCAGCAGCTTGTATGGTGGGGCCGGCACAGATACGCAGTATTTT.

This rearrangement joins TRBV2 to TRBJ1-5, with a weak D call TRBD1 (5 bases). This CDR3 region has 14 residues. Trimming took 4 bases from V and 5 from J, leaving 12 bases between them. Germline lookup yields CDR1 SNHLY and CDR2 FYNNEI. The CDR3 sequence: CASSATGNDQPQHF. CDR3 coding DNA: TGTGCCAGCAGTGCTACAGGAAATGATCAGCCCCAGCATTTT.

This chain joins TRBV5-1 and TRBJ2-1; D call uncertain. The V gene lost 4 bases and the J gene lost 6 bases, with 5 bases spanning the gap. The germline gives CDR1 SGHRS, CDR2 YFSETQ. This CDR3 has 11 amino acids. DNA of the CDR3: TGCGCCAGCAGCCTTATCAATGAGCAGTTCTTC. This gives the protein CASSLINEQFF.

This clonotype was seen a handful of times. The V and J genes are TRBV28 and TRBJ2-6; 10 bases map to TRBD1. CDR1 is MDHEN and CDR2 is SYDVKM in the germline V gene. With V trimmed by 3 bases and J by 2 bases, 1 base remained unmatched. There are 16 residues in the CDR3. This CDR3 reads CASSFGTGAGANVLTF. The DNA for the CDR3 is TGTGCCAGCAGTTTCGGGACAGGGGCTGGGGCCAACGTCCTGACTTTC.

This clonotype was seen a handful of times. This sequence joins TRBV20-1 and TRBJ2-3; TRBD1 is a possible D gene (5 bases). Trimming shortened V by 5 bases and J by 6 bases, and 12 bases separated the two germline ends. CDR3 length: 12 amino acids. CDR1 and CDR2 from the germline V gene are DFQATT and SNEGSKA (reference sequence). The CDR3 is CSAVKGMDTQYF. CDR3 DNA: TGCAGTGCTGTAAAGGGGATGGATACGCAGTATTTT.

This clonotype was found many times. V usage is TRBV12-3 or TRBV12-4 and J usage is TRBJ2-3; D is possibly TRBD1 or TRBD2 (5 bases each). Between the trimmed V and J ends, which lost 6 bases and 2 bases, there was a span of 15 bases. This CDR3 spans 15 amino acids. The CDR3 sequence is CASSTHTGTTDTQYF. The DNA for the CDR3 is TGTGCCAGCAGCACCCATACGGGGACCACAGATACGCAGTATTTT.

J is TRBJ1-1 and V is TRBV3-1, with TRBD1 as a possible D gene (5 bases). The ends were cut back, 0 bases at V and 10 bases at J, with 15 bases in the middle. Germline CDR1 reads LGHDT; CDR2 reads YNNKEL (reference sequence). The CDR3 loop spans 14 amino acids. The chain's CDR3 is CASSQDLGGEAAFF. The CDR3 bases are TGTGCCAGCAGCCAAGATTTGGGAGGGGAGGCAGCTTTCTTT.

This sequence joins TRBV27 and TRBJ1-4; 7 bases fit TRBD1. J was trimmed by 7 bases and V by 4 bases; bases with no gene match: 6. This CDR3 region has 14 residues. The germline CDR1 and CDR2 sequences are MNHEY and SMNVEV (reference sequence). The CDR3 DNA follows: TGTGCCAGCAGTTCCACAGGGGTTCTTGAAAAACTGTTTTTT. Translated: CASSSTGVLEKLFF.

The genes are TRBV7-2 and TRBJ2-3; D remains unclear. The CDR3 is made up of 14 amino acids. Between the trimmed V and J ends, which lost 0 bases and 4 bases, there was a span of 8 bases. Germline assignment: CDR1 SGHTA and CDR2 FQGNSA. CDR3 sequence reads: CASSLAGWADTQYF. Written as DNA, the CDR3 is TGTGCCAGCAGCTTAGCGGGGTGGGCAGATACGCAGTATTTT.

The chain carries TRBV12-3 or TRBV12-4 and TRBJ1-4, with D maybe TRBD1 (6 bases). This CDR3 is 15 amino acids long. V dropped 3 bases and J dropped 3 bases, with 11 bases sitting between them. CDR3 loop: CASSFAGAANEKLFF. In DNA form, the CDR3 reads TGTGCCAGCAGTTTCGCGGGGGCGGCTAATGAAAAACTGTTTTTT.